This T cell receptor (beta chain) was identified during a study of T-cell memory formation after mild COVID-19. Findings and limits, study-wide: CD4+ contracting clones lay mainly in CM and EM, CD8+ ones in EMRA. Cross-reactive memory seemingly joined, as some responding clones were found in pre-infection memory. Whereas later expanders leaned CD4+, clones contracting day 15 to 85 showed a balanced CD4/CD8 makeup.

From the 5' RACE reads, TCRdb called clonotypes with MiXCR, one entry per CDR3 protein. The sample lists about 200,000 distinct CDR3 sequences, about 18% occurring once. In its sample, this clonotype was seen a few times. Its antigen remains unknown. The CDR3 is made up of 19 amino acids. The germline V gene encodes CDR1 MNHEY and CDR2 SVGEGT. Deletions cut 2 bases from V and 4 bases from J, with 26 bases between. The sequenced material came from PBMCs or a T cell subset sorted from them (not recorded which). The V gene is TRBV6-2 or TRBV6-3, the J gene TRBJ1-1, with D possibly matching TRBD1 (6 bases). The clonotype comes from an adult woman who had mild COVID-19 (a few samples of this study predate the infection). Cell type and time point are not known. CDR3 protein: CASSYASKTGIGGGTEAFF. As DNA, the CDR3 is TGTGCCAGCAGTTACGCCAGCAAAACAGGGATTGGGGGCGGCACTGAAGCTTTCTTT.